This is a list of T cell receptor beta chains from one sample in a study of cytomegalovirus exposure and HLA in healthy donors. The table came from immunoSEQ multiplex PCR; TCRdb's copy has only in-frame clones and leaves some out. The data contain over 55,000 clones, around two thirds of them singletons. Material: PBMCs. The receptor source for this set is a woman aged 50 to 60 in good health and CMV-seropositive. The CDR3 runs from the conserved cysteine through the conserved F or W. A D gene is named only where the DNA matches it firmly. Size tells how often a clone was seen (once, few, many) or the class of an expanded clone, and some rows leave it out.

J gene: TRBJ2-3
D gene: -
clone size: few
V gene: TRBV5-1
CDR3 DNA: TGCGCCAGCAGCTTAGGACAGATCACAGATACGCAGTATTTT
CDR3 protein: CASSLGQITDTQYF

J gene: TRBJ1-1
D gene: -
clone size: -
V gene: TRBV5-1
CDR3 DNA: TGCGCCAGCAGCTTGGCCCCGGGGAACACTGAAGCTTTCTTT
CDR3 protein: CASSLAPGNTEAFF

J gene: TRBJ2-7
D gene: -
clone size: -
V gene: TRBV5-3
CDR3 DNA: TGTGCCAGAAGCTTGGGCAGGGGCGCGTCCTACGAGCAGTACTTC
CDR3 protein: CARSLGRGASYEQYF

J gene: TRBJ1-4
D gene: TRBD1
clone size: -
V gene: TRBV19
CDR3 DNA: TGTGCCAGCCAGGACAGGGTTGGTGAAAAACTGTTTTTT
CDR3 protein: CASQDRVGEKLFF

J gene: TRBJ1-2
D gene: -
clone size: few
V gene: TRBV6-4
CDR3 DNA: TGTGCCAGCAGCCCTACGGGGAGAATGGGAGGCTACACCTTC
CDR3 protein: CASSPTGRMGGYTF

J gene: TRBJ2-3
D gene: -
clone size: -
V gene: TRBV14
CDR3 DNA: TGTGCCAGCAGCCAGGTCAGGGTTGATACGCAGTATTTT
CDR3 protein: CASSQVRVDTQYF

J gene: TRBJ1-5
D gene: TRBD1
clone size: -
V gene: TRBV6-6
CDR3 DNA: TGTGCCAGCAGTCAAAGAGGGGACAGGGGGGAGCCCCAGCATTTT
CDR3 protein: CASSQRGDRGEPQHF

J gene: TRBJ2-7
D gene: -
clone size: -
V gene: TRBV27
CDR3 DNA: TGTGCCAGCAGTTTACACGGAGGTCCCTACGAGCAGTACTTC
CDR3 protein: CASSLHGGPYEQYF

J gene: TRBJ1-1
D gene: -
clone size: -
V gene: TRBV6-5
CDR3 DNA: TGTGCCAGCAGTTACCCCAGGACACCGAACACTGAAGCTTTCTTT
CDR3 protein: CASSYPRTPNTEAFF

J gene: TRBJ2-3
D gene: TRBD1
clone size: -
V gene: TRBV19
CDR3 DNA: TGTGCCAGTAATGTGGGACAGGGGACAAATACGCAGTATTTT
CDR3 protein: CASNVGQGTNTQYF

J gene: TRBJ1-2
D gene: -
clone size: -
V gene: TRBV5-4
CDR3 DNA: TGTGCCAGCAGCTTGGATACAGGGAAGCACGGCTACACCTTC
CDR3 protein: CASSLDTGKHGYTF

J gene: TRBJ2-2
D gene: TRBD2
clone size: few
V gene: TRBV2
CDR3 DNA: TGTGCCAGCAAGAGACTAGCGGGGAACACCGGGGAGCTGTTTTTT
CDR3 protein: CASKRLAGNTGELFF

J gene: TRBJ2-3
D gene: TRBD2
clone size: -
V gene: TRBV29-1
CDR3 DNA: TGCACCCCGTGGGCTAGCGGGGGGCTCGATACGCAGTATTTT
CDR3 protein: CTPWASGGLDTQYF

J gene: TRBJ2-7
D gene: TRBD1
clone size: -
V gene: TRBV4-2
CDR3 DNA: TGTGCCAGCAGCCGTATGACCCGGGACAGGGTTACCTCCTACGAGCAGTACTTC
CDR3 protein: CASSRMTRDRVTSYEQYF

J gene: TRBJ1-2
D gene: TRBD1
clone size: once
V gene: TRBV29-1
CDR3 DNA: TGCAGCGTTGAAGCTGGGACAGGACTGTATGGCTACACCTTC
CDR3 protein: CSVEAGTGLYGYTF

J gene: TRBJ2-5
D gene: TRBD2
clone size: -
V gene: TRBV9
CDR3 DNA: TGTGCCAGCAGCCAGTTGGGGGGGTACCAAGAGACCCAGTACTTC
CDR3 protein: CASSQLGGYQETQYF

J gene: TRBJ2-1
D gene: TRBD1
clone size: medium-sized
V gene: TRBV5-5
CDR3 DNA: TGTGCCAGCAGCTGGGACGCAGGGGGCTGGAATGAGCAGTTCTTC
CDR3 protein: CASSWDAGGWNEQFF

J gene: TRBJ2-7
D gene: TRBD2
clone size: -
V gene: TRBV7-2
CDR3 DNA: TGTGCCAGCAGCCCTCCCGGGGGGGGCAGATACGAGCAGTACTTC
CDR3 protein: CASSPPGGGRYEQYF

J gene: TRBJ2-3
D gene: TRBD1
clone size: few
V gene: TRBV5-4
CDR3 DNA: TGTGCCAGCAGCTCGGGACAGACAGATACGCAGTATTTT
CDR3 protein: CASSSGQTDTQYF

J gene: TRBJ1-1
D gene: -
clone size: -
V gene: TRBV28
CDR3 DNA: TGTGCCAGCAGTTTGGAGCTCCCGAACACTGAAGCTTTCTTT
CDR3 protein: CASSLELPNTEAFF

J gene: TRBJ2-7
D gene: TRBD1
clone size: -
V gene: TRBV15
CDR3 DNA: TGTGCCACCAGCAACGGACAGGCCTACGAGCAGTACTTC
CDR3 protein: CATSNGQAYEQYF

J gene: TRBJ2-3
D gene: TRBD1
clone size: -
V gene: TRBV28
CDR3 DNA: TGTGCCAGCAGTCCCCGGACAGGGGGGAGTGGCACGCAGTATTTT
CDR3 protein: CASSPRTGGSGTQYF

J gene: TRBJ1-1
D gene: -
clone size: -
V gene: TRBV6-6
CDR3 DNA: TGTGCCAGCAGTTACGAGGTGACAGACAACACTGAAGCTTTCTTT
CDR3 protein: CASSYEVTDNTEAFF

J gene: TRBJ1-1
D gene: -
clone size: -
V gene: TRBV2
CDR3 DNA: TGTGCCAGCAGGGGAGAGGGGAACACTGAAGCTTTCTTT
CDR3 protein: CASRGEGNTEAFF

J gene: TRBJ1-4
D gene: TRBD1
clone size: -
V gene: TRBV2
CDR3 DNA: TGTGCCAGCAGGAGCGGGACAGGGGCGAATAATGAAAAACTGTTTTTT
CDR3 protein: CASRSGTGANNEKLFF

J gene: TRBJ2-7
D gene: -
clone size: few
V gene: TRBV6-5
CDR3 DNA: TGTGCCAGCAGGGGACTTCTCCGCTCCTACGAGCAGTACTTC
CDR3 protein: CASRGLLRSYEQYF

J gene: TRBJ1-4
D gene: TRBD1
clone size: once
V gene: TRBV28
CDR3 DNA: TGTGCCAGCAGTCATACGACAGGGGGGAATGAAAAACTGTTTTTT
CDR3 protein: CASSHTTGGNEKLFF

J gene: TRBJ1-3
D gene: TRBD1
clone size: many
V gene: TRBV2
CDR3 DNA: TGTGCCAGCAGGGGACAGTTCTCTGGAAACACCATATATTTT
CDR3 protein: CASRGQFSGNTIYF

J gene: TRBJ1-1
D gene: -
clone size: once
V gene: TRBV2
CDR3 DNA: TGTGCCAGCCGACTCCTTGGGGGCAACACTGAAGCTTTCTTT
CDR3 protein: CASRLLGGNTEAFF

J gene: TRBJ2-2
D gene: -
clone size: -
V gene: TRBV5-1
CDR3 DNA: TGCGCCAGCAGCTTGGCCGCGGTTGGCGAGCTGTTTTTT
CDR3 protein: CASSLAAVGELFF

J gene: TRBJ1-1
D gene: -
clone size: -
V gene: TRBV2
CDR3 DNA: TGTGCCAGCAGTGAGATGGCAGGCCAGAACACTGAAGCTTTCTTT
CDR3 protein: CASSEMAGQNTEAFF

J gene: TRBJ1-4
D gene: TRBD1
clone size: -
V gene: TRBV6-1
CDR3 DNA: TGTGCCAGCACAGGGGGGCGACCTGAAAAACTGTTTTTT
CDR3 protein: CASTGGRPEKLFF

J gene: TRBJ2-1
D gene: TRBD2
clone size: once
V gene: TRBV27
CDR3 DNA: TGTGCCAGCAGTCGGACTAGCGGGAGTGCCTACAATGAGCAGTTCTTC
CDR3 protein: CASSRTSGSAYNEQFF

J gene: TRBJ2-7
D gene: -
clone size: few
V gene: TRBV7-9
CDR3 DNA: TGTGCCAGCAGCCCTTGGGGTGGAGGGGAAGTGGAGCAGTACTTC
CDR3 protein: CASSPWGGGEVEQYF

J gene: TRBJ2-7
D gene: TRBD1
clone size: once
V gene: TRBV6-1
CDR3 DNA: TGTGCCAGCAGAGAGACAGGGGGGGACGAGCAGTACTTC
CDR3 protein: CASRETGGDEQYF

J gene: TRBJ1-5
D gene: -
clone size: -
V gene: TRBV28
CDR3 DNA: TGTGCCAGCACCGAGAGGGCGGGGAATCAGCCCCAGCATTTT
CDR3 protein: CASTERAGNQPQHF

J gene: TRBJ1-1
D gene: -
clone size: once
V gene: TRBV11-3
CDR3 DNA: TGTGCCAGCAGCCCGGGCAGGGGAGTGACTGAAGCTTTCTTT
CDR3 protein: CASSPGRGVTEAFF

J gene: TRBJ2-5
D gene: TRBD1
clone size: -
V gene: TRBV7-6
CDR3 DNA: TGTGCCAGCAGCCAGACCGGGACAGAGTGGGAGACCCAGTACTTC
CDR3 protein: CASSQTGTEWETQYF

J gene: TRBJ2-7
D gene: TRBD2
clone size: -
V gene: TRBV6-5
CDR3 DNA: TGTGCCAGTGCTGCGGGGGGCTCCTACGAGCAGTACTTC
CDR3 protein: CASAAGGSYEQYF